These T cell receptor beta chains were read from a single sample in a study of cytomegalovirus exposure and HLA in healthy donors. The protocol was immunoSEQ multiplex PCR, while the TCRdb copy is restricted to in-frame clones and leaves out a portion. The data contain 100,000 to 150,000 clones, around 76% of them singletons. The sample was PBMCs. These receptors came from a woman in her sixties in good health and CMV-seropositive. Both conserved end residues are part of each CDR3. The D gene is left open where the match is weak. Size tells how often a clone was seen (once, few, many) or the class of an expanded clone, and some rows leave it out.

CDR3nt,CDR3aa,len,abundance,d_gene,v_gene,j_gene
TGTGCCAGCAGTGTGGACAACGCTGGAAACACCATATATTTT,CASSVDNAGNTIYF,14,-,-,TRBV2,TRBJ1-3
TGTGCCAGCAGCCCCGACAGGGGGGGGGACGAGCAGTACTTC,CASSPDRGGDEQYF,14,-,TRBD1,TRBV7-9,TRBJ2-7
TGTGCCAGCAGCTTGCCGTATCCCTACGAGCAGTACTTC,CASSLPYPYEQYF,13,-,-,TRBV5-6,TRBJ2-7
TGTGCCAGCAGCTTGGGGACAGGGAACAATCAGCCCCAGCATTTT,CASSLGTGNNQPQHF,15,-,TRBD1,TRBV5-6,TRBJ1-5
TGTGCCAGCAGTGATTCCGGGACTGCTACCTACGAGCAGTACTTC,CASSDSGTATYEQYF,15,-,-,TRBV6-1,TRBJ2-7
TGTGCCTGGACCTTAGCGGGAAATGAGCAGTTCTTC,CAWTLAGNEQFF,12,few,TRBD2,TRBV30,TRBJ2-1
TGTGCCAGTAGTATAGACTCAGGGGGCAGCTCCTACAATGAGCAGTTCTTC,CASSIDSGGSSYNEQFF,17,-,TRBD1,TRBV19,TRBJ2-1
TGTGCCAGCAGCTTAATGCTAGGTGCCTACAATGAGCAGTTCTTC,CASSLMLGAYNEQFF,15,few,-,TRBV7-2,TRBJ2-1
TGTGCCAGCAAAGGTTGGGCATCTGGGGCCAACGTCCTGACTTTC,CASKGWASGANVLTF,15,-,-,TRBV6-5,TRBJ2-6
TGTGCCAGCAGTTACTCGCGCGGAGAAACCTACGAGCAGTACTTC,CASSYSRGETYEQYF,15,-,-,TRBV6-5,TRBJ2-7
TGTGCCAGCAGTTTGACAGGGATCCATGGCTACACCTTC,CASSLTGIHGYTF,13,-,TRBD1,TRBV27,TRBJ1-2
TGTGCCTGGATTGCGGGGACAGGGATGGGGTACACTGAAGCTTTCTTT,CAWIAGTGMGYTEAFF,16,once,TRBD1,TRBV30,TRBJ1-1
TGCGCCAGCAGCCACCTAAATCGGGACAGGGGACGAGCGGGTGAGCAGTTCTTC,CASSHLNRDRGRAGEQFF,18,-,TRBD1,TRBV4-1,TRBJ2-1
TGTGCCAGCAGTCGACAGGGGTCGGAGACCCAGTACTTC,CASSRQGSETQYF,13,-,TRBD1,TRBV6-1,TRBJ2-5
TGTGCCAGCAGACTTGGACTAGAAAAGCACGAGCAGTACTTC,CASRLGLEKHEQYF,14,-,TRBD2,TRBV6-5,TRBJ2-7
TGCGCCAGCAGCGCGACGGGACAGTTCAACACTGAAGCTTTCTTT,CASSATGQFNTEAFF,15,-,TRBD1,TRBV5-1,TRBJ1-1
TGTGCCAGCAGCCTCCGGGACATTAGGAATGAGCAGTTCTTC,CASSLRDIRNEQFF,14,-,-,TRBV14,TRBJ2-1
TGTGCCACCACCCTTAACCAACTACTCGACGAGCAGTACTTC,CATTLNQLLDEQYF,14,-,-,TRBV6-1,TRBJ2-7
TGTGCCAGTAGGGGGGGAGGGCTAGCCAAAAACATTCAGTACTTC,CASRGGGLAKNIQYF,15,-,TRBD2,TRBV19,TRBJ2-4
TGTGCCAGCAGTCCTCCCTGGGCGGGAGGGGGGGCCGGTGAGCAGTTCTTC,CASSPPWAGGGAGEQFF,17,-,TRBD2,TRBV27,TRBJ2-1
TGTGCCACTAAGGTCGAGTCGAGGGACACCGGGGAGCTGTTTTTT,CATKVESRDTGELFF,15,once,-,TRBV15,TRBJ2-2
TGTGCCAGCAGTTTAGGAAGCATGGTTGAGAGGTGGTTCTTC,CASSLGSMVERWFF,14,-,-,TRBV28,TRBJ2-1
TGTGCCAGCAGTTACCGACGGGTAAAGAACACCGGGGAGCTGTTTTTT,CASSYRRVKNTGELFF,16,-,-,TRBV6-5,TRBJ2-2
TGTGCCAGCAGCAGCCGGGACAGGGGTTATACGCAGTATTTT,CASSSRDRGYTQYF,14,-,TRBD1,TRBV11-2,TRBJ2-3
TGCGCCAGCAGCTCGACCCGAGGGACAGGGACCGCCTACGAGCAGTACTTC,CASSSTRGTGTAYEQYF,17,-,TRBD1,TRBV5-1,TRBJ2-7
TGTGCCAGTAGTTTCTCGGGGGAGACCCAGTACTTC,CASSFSGETQYF,12,-,-,TRBV19,TRBJ2-5
TGCAGCGTTGGTCAACCGAGCTCTGGAAACACCATATATTTT,CSVGQPSSGNTIYF,14,few,-,TRBV29-1,TRBJ1-3
TGTGCCAGCAGCGTAGAACAGAGCTCCTACAATGAGCAGTTCTTC,CASSVEQSSYNEQFF,15,-,-,TRBV9,TRBJ2-1
TGCGCCAGCAGCTTGGTGGGGACAGGGGCAGCCGGTGGCTACACCTTC,CASSLVGTGAAGGYTF,16,-,TRBD1,TRBV5-1,TRBJ1-2
TGTGCCATCAGTGAGGGGGGGACGAGGAATACGCAGTATTTT,CAISEGGTRNTQYF,14,-,-,TRBV10-3,TRBJ2-3
TGTGCCAGCATTCCCCGGGACAGGGCATACAATGAGCAGTTCTTC,CASIPRDRAYNEQFF,15,-,TRBD1,TRBV2,TRBJ2-1
TGCAGCGTCTTACAGGGATCTGGAAACACCATATATTTT,CSVLQGSGNTIYF,13,-,-,TRBV29-1,TRBJ1-3
TGTGCCAGCAGCTACAGGGGTAACACTGAAGCTTTCTTT,CASSYRGNTEAFF,13,-,TRBD1,TRBV7-9,TRBJ1-1
TGTGCCAGCAGCGTAGCCTCTCCAGATACGCAGTATTTT,CASSVASPDTQYF,13,few,-,TRBV9,TRBJ2-3
TGTGCCAGCAGTCGGACTAGCGGGGCTACCTACGAGCAGTACTTC,CASSRTSGATYEQYF,15,-,TRBD2,TRBV27,TRBJ2-7
TGTGCCAGCAGCCCGGGTGGGTTGGGCTATGGCTACACCTTC,CASSPGGLGYGYTF,14,-,-,TRBV11-2,TRBJ1-2
TGTGCCAGCAGGACCGACAGGGGGCAGGGTGAAAAACTGTTTTTT,CASRTDRGQGEKLFF,15,-,TRBD1,TRBV27,TRBJ1-4
TGCGCCAGCAGCCAAGGGAGGGGAAGGGGCGGGAGGGGGGGCCTTACAGATACGCAGTATTTT,CASSQGRGRGGRGGLTDTQYF,21,-,TRBD2,TRBV4-1,TRBJ2-3
TGTGCCGGAAACCGGGACAGTGGCTACACCTTC,CAGNRDSGYTF,11,-,TRBD1,TRBV30,TRBJ1-2
TGTGTCAGCACCCCCGACAGGCATGCTAACTATGGCTACACCTTC,CVSTPDRHANYGYTF,15,-,-,TRBV6-5,TRBJ1-2
TGTGCCAGCAGTTTATCCCACACCGACTATGGCTACACCTTC,CASSLSHTDYGYTF,14,-,-,TRBV27,TRBJ1-2
TGTGCCAGCAGGGGACAGGGAAGTTCACCCCTCCACTTT,CASRGQGSSPLHF,13,once,TRBD1,TRBV2,TRBJ1-6
TGTGCCAGCAGTTACTCTATTTGGTCCGGTGGTGAAAAACTGTTTTTT,CASSYSIWSGGEKLFF,16,few,-,TRBV6-6,TRBJ1-4
TGTGCCAGCAGTGGACGAGGGACAGGGCGTCATGAAAAACTGTTTTTT,CASSGRGTGRHEKLFF,16,once,TRBD1,TRBV25-1,TRBJ1-4
TGTGCCAGCGGGACAGGGGGTTCGAACACCGGGGAGCTGTTTTTT,CASGTGGSNTGELFF,15,few,TRBD1,TRBV19,TRBJ2-2
TGTGCCAGCGCTACTAGCGGGGGCCGAGATACGCAGTATTTT,CASATSGGRDTQYF,14,-,TRBD2,TRBV6-6,TRBJ2-3
TGTGCCAGCAGCTTATCCCGGGAAGGTCAGCCCCAGCATTTT,CASSLSREGQPQHF,14,-,-,TRBV7-2,TRBJ1-5
TGTGCCAGCAGTTTAAGAGGACTACCTTACAATGAGCAGTTCTTC,CASSLRGLPYNEQFF,15,-,-,TRBV27,TRBJ2-1
TGTGCCAGCAGCGTAGCTGGCGGCGGGAGGATTAGAGATGAGCAGTTCTTC,CASSVAGGGRIRDEQFF,17,-,TRBD2,TRBV9,TRBJ2-1
TGTGCCAGCAGCTTAGAAGTGACAGGGGATGGGGCCAACGTCCTGACTTTC,CASSLEVTGDGANVLTF,17,-,TRBD1,TRBV7-6,TRBJ2-6
TGTGCCAGCAGCCATAGGGACACTGGTGGGGAAGCTTTCTTT,CASSHRDTGGEAFF,14,-,-,TRBV14,TRBJ1-1
TGTGCCAGCAGTTTATACGGGACTAGCGGCACCTACGAGCAGTACTTC,CASSLYGTSGTYEQYF,16,-,TRBD2,TRBV27,TRBJ2-7
TGTGCCAGCAGCGTAGGCTACTACGGGGGAGAGACCCAGTACTTC,CASSVGYYGGETQYF,15,few,-,TRBV9,TRBJ2-5